This T cell receptor beta chain stems from a study of Tregs in tolerant kidney transplant recipients. Thawed PBMCs were FACS-sorted into unstimulated CD4+CD25+CD127- regulatory T cells, CD4+CD25- non-regulatory cells, CD4 and CD8 cells. About this clone itself: What it recognizes is unknown.

Study-wide results and limits: No direct test of biological reproducibility was done here.

The germline V gene has CDR1 LGHNA and CDR2 YNFKEQ. The CDR3 runs 17 residues. Trimming removed 1 base from V and 3 bases from J; junction bases left unmatched: 9. The table came from immunoSEQ multiplex PCR; TCRdb's copy has only in-frame clones and leaves some out. The sample has around 63,000 clones, 80% to 90% seen once. The V and J genes are TRBV4-2 and TRBJ2-7; 10 nucleotides agree with TRBD2. The receptor was isolated from a human donor who received a combined kidney and bone marrow transplant. The material was Tregs from blood, obtained before the transplant. As DNA, the CDR3 is TGTGCCAGCAGCCAAGGCCGGGCTAGCGGGGGAGTCTACGAGCAGTACTTC. This sequence encodes CASSQGRASGGVYEQYF.